Reported below is one TCR beta chain. The antigen is not known. Trimming left V 4 bases short and J 0 bases short, with 13 bases between. The CDR3 covers 16 residues. Germline CDR1 is MNHNY and CDR2 is SVGAGI (reference sequence). Generated by immunoSEQ multiplex PCR, the TCRdb table keeps only in-frame clones and is missing some. The data contain fewer than 85,000 clones, 88% of them singletons. The sample is drawn from a study of OX40 agonist ivuxolimab in advanced cancers. Overall study: Patients enrolled in dose escalation were diagnosed with hepatocellular carcinoma, melanoma, renal cell or head and neck cancer. Among those treated, three patients had partial responses, one with hepatocellular carcinoma and two with cutaneous melanoma. Overall study results and limits: At 0.1 to 3.0 mg/kg and by week 6, CD4+ and CD8+ T cells in the blood had expanded clonally. Antigen specificity was not determined for the expanded peripheral T cells.

The sequence came from an adult with an advanced solid tumor such as melanoma, head and neck, liver or kidney cancer. This sample comprised CD4+ or CD8+ T cells sorted from blood, obtained in a trial of the OX40 agonist ivuxolimab. The rearrangement links TRBV6-6 to TRBJ1-3; the D is unclear. DNA of the CDR3: TGTGCCAGCAGTTTAACAGATTGGAGCTCTGGAAACACCATATATTTT. Its protein product is CASSLTDWSSGNTIYF.